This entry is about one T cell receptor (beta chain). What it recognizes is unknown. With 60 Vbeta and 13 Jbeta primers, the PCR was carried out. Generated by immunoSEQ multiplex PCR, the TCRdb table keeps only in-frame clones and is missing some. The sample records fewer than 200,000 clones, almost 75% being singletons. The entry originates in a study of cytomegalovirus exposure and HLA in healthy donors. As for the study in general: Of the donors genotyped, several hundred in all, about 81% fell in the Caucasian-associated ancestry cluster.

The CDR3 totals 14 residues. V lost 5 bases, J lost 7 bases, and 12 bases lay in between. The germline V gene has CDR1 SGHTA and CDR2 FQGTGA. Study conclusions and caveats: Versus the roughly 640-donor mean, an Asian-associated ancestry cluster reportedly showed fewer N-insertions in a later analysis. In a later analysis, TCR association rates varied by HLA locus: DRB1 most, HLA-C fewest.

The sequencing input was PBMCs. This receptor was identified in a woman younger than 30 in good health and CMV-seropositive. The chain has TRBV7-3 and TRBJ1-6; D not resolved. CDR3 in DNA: TGTGCCAGCAGCGAGGGTATTTCGAATTCACCCCTCCACTTT. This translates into CASSEGISNSPLHF.